One sample yielded the 9 T cell receptor beta chains listed below, sequenced in a study of T cells after yellow fever vaccination. TCRdb passed the 5' RACE reads through MiXCR, listing each CDR3 protein once. The sample has fewer than 400,000 distinct CDR3 sequences, under 7.5% seen once. This sample comprised PBMCs, obtained 5 days after the yellow fever booster vaccination. The receptor source for this set is a man aged 30 to 39 who received the YFV17D yellow fever vaccine.

This clonotype was counted between two and nine times. CDR3 nucleotide sequence: TGTGCCAGCAGGACCGGGGACAGGGGGATCCATCAGCCCCAGCATTTT. Its translation: CASRTGDRGIHQPQHF. The chain combines TRBV6-1 with TRBJ1-5; 11 bases are shared with TRBD1. This CDR3 has 16 residues. V gave up 6 bases and J gave up 5 bases; unmatched junction bases: 9. Germline V gene sequence: CDR1 MNHNS, CDR2 SASEGT.

CDR3 nucleotides: TGTGCCAGCAGCTGGGGATTATCGGGGGGTACGAACACCGGGGAGCTGTTTTTT. Translation: CASSWGLSGGTNTGELFF. The V and J genes are TRBV5-6 and TRBJ2-2, with 7 positions matching TRBD2. This CDR3 has 18 amino acids. Unmatched junction bases numbered 11, after V lost 3 bases and J lost 0 bases. Germline lookup yields CDR1 SGHDT and CDR2 YYEEEE.

The chain carries TRBV3-1 and TRBJ2-7; the D is unclear. CDR1 LGHDT and CDR2 YNNKEL come from the germline V gene (reference sequence). The CDR3 runs to 14 residues. With 2 bases removed from V and 2 bases from J, the gap between germline ends came to 10 bases. CDR3 sequence reads: CASSQRRETYEQYF. CDR3 bases: TGTGCCAGCAGCCAACGGAGAGAGACCTACGAGCAGTACTTC.

CDR3 region: CASSWTEFSGANVLTF. As DNA, the CDR3 is TGTGCCAGCAGCTGGACAGAGTTCTCTGGGGCCAACGTCCTGACTTTC. The chain links TRBV5-6 to TRBJ2-6; D is possibly TRBD1 (6 bases). Trimming removed 3 bases at V and 0 bases at J, with 10 bases between. Germline-derived CDR1 and CDR2 are SGHDT and YYEEEE. The length of the CDR3 is 16 residues.

The DNA of the CDR3 is TGTGCCAGTACCCGGGACAGGGGACCCCACTATGGCTACACCTTC. Its protein product is CASTRDRGPHYGYTF. The V call is TRBV19, the J call TRBJ1-2; 10 bases are shared with TRBD1. This CDR3 region has 15 residues. The J segment lost 3 bases and the V segment lost 7 bases, leaving 8 bases of the junction unmatched. CDR1 and CDR2 (germline): LNHDA, SQIVND (reference sequence).

This clonotype was found many times. The chain joins TRBV10-3 to TRBJ1-5; D call uncertain. V lost 11 bases and J 2 bases, leaving 16 bases between the germline ends. This CDR3 is 14 amino acids long. CDR1 ENHRY and CDR2 SYGVKD come from the germline V gene. The CDR3 loop reads CAPSPYCGNQPQHF. The CDR3, as DNA: TGTGCCCCTTCCCCCTATTGTGGCAATCAGCCCCAGCATTTT.

This clonotype was seen repeatedly, ten times or more. The J gene is TRBJ2-3, the V gene TRBV12-3 or TRBV12-4; D might be TRBD2 (5 bases). With 1 base removed from V and 10 bases from J, the gap between germline ends came to 15 bases. The CDR3 has 14 amino acids. CDR3 region: CASSLEISGGSQYF. The CDR3 bases are TGTGCCAGCAGTTTAGAGATCTCCGGCGGGTCGCAGTATTTT.

The chain uses TRBV15 and TRBJ2-3; D call uncertain. The CDR3 loop spans 14 amino acids. The germline gives CDR1 LNHNV, CDR2 YYDKDF (reference sequence). Trimming stripped 0 bases from V and 4 bases from J, with 8 bases between. CDR3 nucleotide sequence: TGTGCCACCAGCAGAGAAGGATTGGCAGATACGCAGTATTTT. Protein product: CATSREGLADTQYF. Full variable domain (rest looked up from reference TRBV15 and TRBJ2-3): DAMVIQNPRYQVTQFGKPVTLSCSQTLNHNVMYWYQQKSSQAPKLLFHYYDKDFNNEADTPDNFQSRRPNTSFCFLDIRSPGLGDTAMYLCATSREGLADTQYFGPGTRLTVL.

This clonotype was counted at least ten times. The chain links TRBV7-9 to TRBJ2-1; 7 nucleotides align to TRBD2. V gave up 6 bases and J gave up 0 bases; unmatched junction bases: 5. This CDR3 spans 15 amino acids. CDR1 is SEHNR, CDR2 FQNEAQ, per germline (reference sequence). The CDR3 DNA sequence: TGTGCCAGCAGGGAGCGGGGCAGCTCCTACAATGAGCAGTTCTTC. Translated: CASRERGSSYNEQFF.